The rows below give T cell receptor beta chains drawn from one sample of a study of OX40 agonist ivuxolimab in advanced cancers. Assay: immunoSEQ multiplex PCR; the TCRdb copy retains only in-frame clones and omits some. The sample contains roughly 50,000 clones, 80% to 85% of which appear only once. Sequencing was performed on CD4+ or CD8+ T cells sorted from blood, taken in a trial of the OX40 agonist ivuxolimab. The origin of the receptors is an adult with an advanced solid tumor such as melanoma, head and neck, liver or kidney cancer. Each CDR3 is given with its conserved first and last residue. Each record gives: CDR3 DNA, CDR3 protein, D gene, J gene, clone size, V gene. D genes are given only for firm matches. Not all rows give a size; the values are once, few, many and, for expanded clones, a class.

DNA: TGTGCCAGCAGTGCCGTAGGACTAGGCACAGATACGCAGTATTTT; CDR3: CASSAVGLGTDTQYF; D: TRBD2; J: TRBJ2-3; size: .; V: TRBV28
DNA: TGCGCCAGCAGCACGGGACTAGCCGAATACAATGAGCAGTTCTTC; CDR3: CASSTGLAEYNEQFF; D: TRBD2; J: TRBJ2-1; size: .; V: TRBV5-1
DNA: TGTGCCAGCAGCTCGATGGGACACGCTAACACTGAAGCTTTCTTT; CDR3: CASSSMGHANTEAFF; D: .; J: TRBJ1-1; size: .; V: TRBV7-2
DNA: TGTGCCAGCAGTGTAGTGGGGTATGGCTACACCTTC; CDR3: CASSVVGYGYTF; D: .; J: TRBJ1-2; size: .; V: TRBV2
DNA: TGTGCCAGCAGTGAAGACCAGGGTAGCTATCAGCCCCAGCATTTT; CDR3: CASSEDQGSYQPQHF; D: .; J: TRBJ1-5; size: .; V: TRBV2
DNA: TGTGCCAGTCAAACCGTGGGGGGCGGAACTGAAGCTTTCTTT; CDR3: CASQTVGGGTEAFF; D: .; J: TRBJ1-1; size: .; V: TRBV19
DNA: TGTGCCAGCAGCTTAGATCGTTTCAGGGGCTGCGACTTT; CDR3: CASSLDRFRGCDF; D: .; J: TRBJ1-6; size: .; V: TRBV11-2
DNA: TGTGCCAGCAGCTCTGACTATAGCGGATTCGACGAGCAGTACTTC; CDR3: CASSSDYSGFDEQYF; D: .; J: TRBJ2-7; size: once; V: TRBV9
DNA: TGTGCCAGCAGTGACTCGATCAGTAGCGGCTACAATGAGCAGTTCTTC; CDR3: CASSDSISSGYNEQFF; D: .; J: TRBJ2-1; size: .; V: TRBV6-4
DNA: TGTGCCAGCAGTTACGACTTCCAGGGGCCAGTCTATGGCTACACCTTC; CDR3: CASSYDFQGPVYGYTF; D: .; J: TRBJ1-2; size: .; V: TRBV6-6
DNA: TGTGCCAGCAGTCCTGACAGGGCCACTGAAGCTTTCTTT; CDR3: CASSPDRATEAFF; D: TRBD1; J: TRBJ1-1; size: .; V: TRBV6-6
DNA: TGTGCCAGCGGACTACAGGAGAATTCACCCCTCCACTTT; CDR3: CASGLQENSPLHF; D: .; J: TRBJ1-6; size: .; V: TRBV7-2
DNA: TGTGCCACCAGCAGAGATCGGCAGGTGCTCGAGCAGTACTTC; CDR3: CATSRDRQVLEQYF; D: .; J: TRBJ2-7; size: .; V: TRBV15
DNA: TGCGCCAGCAGCTTCCGACAGGGGACCGACAATGAGCAGTTCTTC; CDR3: CASSFRQGTDNEQFF; D: TRBD1; J: TRBJ2-1; size: .; V: TRBV5-1
DNA: TGTGCCAGCTCGTGGGGATACGATGAAAAACTGTTTTTT; CDR3: CASSWGYDEKLFF; D: .; J: TRBJ1-4; size: .; V: TRBV18
DNA: TGCGCCAGCAGCCGGGCGGGGGACGGCACAGATACGCAGTATTTT; CDR3: CASSRAGDGTDTQYF; D: TRBD2; J: TRBJ2-3; size: .; V: TRBV5-1
DNA: TGTGCCAGCAGCTTGGATGGGTCCAATCAGCCCCAGCATTTT; CDR3: CASSLDGSNQPQHF; D: .; J: TRBJ1-5; size: .; V: TRBV5-6
DNA: TGTGCCAGCAGGACAGGGTTGGACTATGGCTACACCTTC; CDR3: CASRTGLDYGYTF; D: TRBD1; J: TRBJ1-2; size: .; V: TRBV2
DNA: TGTGCCAGCAGCTGGGACAGGGGAGGCACTGAAGCTTTCTTT; CDR3: CASSWDRGGTEAFF; D: TRBD1; J: TRBJ1-1; size: .; V: TRBV7-9
DNA: TGTGCCAGCAGAGCCACAGGGGGCTCTCAGCCCCAGCATTTT; CDR3: CASRATGGSQPQHF; D: TRBD1; J: TRBJ1-5; size: .; V: TRBV6-1